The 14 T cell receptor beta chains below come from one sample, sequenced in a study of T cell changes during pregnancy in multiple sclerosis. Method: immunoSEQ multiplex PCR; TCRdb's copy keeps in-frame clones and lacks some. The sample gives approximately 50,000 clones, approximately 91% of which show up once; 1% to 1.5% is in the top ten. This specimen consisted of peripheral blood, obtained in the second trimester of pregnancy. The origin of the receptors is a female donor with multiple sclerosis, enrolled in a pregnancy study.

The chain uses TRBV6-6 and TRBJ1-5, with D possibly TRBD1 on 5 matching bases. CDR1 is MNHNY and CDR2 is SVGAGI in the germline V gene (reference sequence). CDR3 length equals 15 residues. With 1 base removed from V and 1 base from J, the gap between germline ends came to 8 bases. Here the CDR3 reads CASSYWGDSNQPQHF. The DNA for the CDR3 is TGTGCCAGCAGTTACTGGGGGGACAGCAATCAGCCCCAGCATTTT.

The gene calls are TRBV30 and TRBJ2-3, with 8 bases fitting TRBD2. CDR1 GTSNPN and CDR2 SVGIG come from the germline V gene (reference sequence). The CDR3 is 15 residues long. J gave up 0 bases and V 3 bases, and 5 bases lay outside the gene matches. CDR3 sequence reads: CAWRELAASTDTQYF. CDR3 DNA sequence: TGTGCCTGGAGAGAACTAGCGGCAAGCACAGATACGCAGTATTTT. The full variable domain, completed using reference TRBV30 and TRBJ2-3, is SQTIHQWPATLVQPVGSPLSLECTVEGTSNPNLYWYRQAAGRGLQLLFYSVGIGQISSEVPQNLSASRPQDRQFILSSKKLLLSDSGFYLCAWRELAASTDTQYFGPGTRLTVL.

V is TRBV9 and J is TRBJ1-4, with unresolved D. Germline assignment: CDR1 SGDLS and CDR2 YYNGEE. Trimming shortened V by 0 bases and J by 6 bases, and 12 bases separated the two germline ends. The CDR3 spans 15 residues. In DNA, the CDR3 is TGTGCCAGCAGCGTAGACGGGGTGCAGTATGAAAAACTGTTTTTT. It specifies CASSVDGVQYEKLFF.

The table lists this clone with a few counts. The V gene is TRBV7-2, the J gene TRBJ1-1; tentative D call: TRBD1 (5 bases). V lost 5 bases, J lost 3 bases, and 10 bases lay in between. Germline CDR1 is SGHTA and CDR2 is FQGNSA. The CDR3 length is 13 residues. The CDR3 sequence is CASSQTGYTEAFF. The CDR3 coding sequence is TGTGCCAGCAGCCAAACAGGTTACACTGAAGCTTTCTTT.

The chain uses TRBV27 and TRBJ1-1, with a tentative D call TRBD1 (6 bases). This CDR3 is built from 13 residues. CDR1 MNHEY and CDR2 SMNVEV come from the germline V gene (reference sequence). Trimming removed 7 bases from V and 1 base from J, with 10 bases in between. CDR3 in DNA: TGTGCCAGCAATCCGACAGGGAACACTGAAGCTTTCTTT. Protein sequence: CASNPTGNTEAFF.

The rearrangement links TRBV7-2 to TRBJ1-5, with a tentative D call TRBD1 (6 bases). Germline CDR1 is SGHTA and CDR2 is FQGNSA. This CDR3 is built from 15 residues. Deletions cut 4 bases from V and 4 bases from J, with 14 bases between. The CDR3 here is CASSSYRAWNQPQHF. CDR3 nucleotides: TGTGCCAGCAGCTCTTACAGGGCTTGGAATCAGCCCCAGCATTTT.

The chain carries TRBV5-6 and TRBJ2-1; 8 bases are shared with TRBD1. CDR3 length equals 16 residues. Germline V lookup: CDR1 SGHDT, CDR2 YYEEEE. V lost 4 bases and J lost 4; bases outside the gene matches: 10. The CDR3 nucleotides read TGTGCCAGCAGCCTGGCAGGGGGACAGGTATACAATGAGCAGTTCTTC. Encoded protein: CASSLAGGQVYNEQFF.

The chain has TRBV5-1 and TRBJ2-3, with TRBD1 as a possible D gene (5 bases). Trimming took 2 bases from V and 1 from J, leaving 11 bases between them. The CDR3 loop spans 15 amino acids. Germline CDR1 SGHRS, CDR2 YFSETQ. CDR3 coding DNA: TGCGCCAGCAGCTTCAGGGTTTTTGGCACAGATACGCAGTATTTT. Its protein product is CASSFRVFGTDTQYF. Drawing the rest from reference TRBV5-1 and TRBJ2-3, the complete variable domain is KAGVTQTPRYLIKTRGQQVTLSCSPISGHRSVSWYQQTPGQGLQFLFEYFSETQRNKGNFPGRFSGRQFSNSRSEMNVSTLELGDSALYLCASSFRVFGTDTQYFGPGTRLTVL.

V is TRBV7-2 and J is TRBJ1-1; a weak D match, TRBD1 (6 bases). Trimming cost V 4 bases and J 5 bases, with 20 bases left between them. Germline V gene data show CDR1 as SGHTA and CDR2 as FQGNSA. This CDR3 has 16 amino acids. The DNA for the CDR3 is TGTGCCAGCAGCTCCCCTGACAGGATCTGGGGAACTGAAGCTTTCTTT. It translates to CASSSPDRIWGTEAFF.

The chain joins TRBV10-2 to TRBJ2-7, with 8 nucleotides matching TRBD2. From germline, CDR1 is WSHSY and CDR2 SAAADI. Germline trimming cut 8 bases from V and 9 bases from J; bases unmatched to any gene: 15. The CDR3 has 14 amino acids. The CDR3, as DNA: TGCGCCAGCCGGCGGGGGGCCTTTACCCCGGGGCAGTACTTC. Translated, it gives CASRRGAFTPGQYF.

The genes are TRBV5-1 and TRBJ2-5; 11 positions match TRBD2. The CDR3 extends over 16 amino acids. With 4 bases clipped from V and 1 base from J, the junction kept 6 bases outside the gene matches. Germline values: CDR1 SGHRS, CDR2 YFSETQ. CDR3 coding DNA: TGCGCCAGCAGCGGGGGACTAGCGGCCCCCCAAGAGACCCAGTACTTC. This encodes CASSGGLAAPQETQYF.

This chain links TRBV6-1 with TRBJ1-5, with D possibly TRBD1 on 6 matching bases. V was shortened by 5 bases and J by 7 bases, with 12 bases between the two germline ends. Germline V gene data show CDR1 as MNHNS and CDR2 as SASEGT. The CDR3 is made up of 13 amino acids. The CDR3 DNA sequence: TGTGCCAGCAGTTCCGAGGGGGTACAGCCCCAGCATTTT. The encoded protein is CASSSEGVQPQHF.

Written as DNA, the CDR3 is TGTGCCAGCAGCTCACCTAGAGCAGTCACCGGGGAGCTGTTTTTT. It codes for CASSSPRAVTGELFF. V and J are TRBV7-6 and TRBJ2-2; D remains unclear. The CDR3 runs 15 residues. V was shortened by 4 bases and J by 4 bases, with 13 bases between the two germline ends. Germline loops: CDR1 SGHVS, CDR2 FNYEAQ.

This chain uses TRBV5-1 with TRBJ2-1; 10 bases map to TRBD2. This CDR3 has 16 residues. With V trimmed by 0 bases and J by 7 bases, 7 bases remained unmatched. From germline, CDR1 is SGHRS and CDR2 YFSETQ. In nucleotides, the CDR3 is TGCGCCAGCAGCTTGGGTCCAGCGGGGGGGCCAAATGAGCAGTTCTTC. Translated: CASSLGPAGGPNEQFF.